A selection of T cell receptor beta chains follows, all from one sample in a study of T cell responses to AZD1222 COVID-19 vaccine. TCRdb's table, derived via immunoSEQ multiplex PCR, lists solely in-frame clones and lacks some. The table records under 150,000 clones, 82% of them present only once. Sequences were derived from peripheral blood, sampled on day 0 of MenACWY control vaccination. Receptors were obtained from an adult in good health. The CDR3 runs from the conserved cysteine through the conserved F or W. D genes are given only for firm matches. Where a row states a size, it is once, few, many or the class of an expanded clone; other rows omit it.

TRBV27,NA,NA,TRBJ1-1,TGTGCCACCTCAGCTAATCGGCTAGGACCGTTGAACACTGAAGCTTTCTTT,CATSANRLGPLNTEAFF
TRBV29-1,NA,TRBD1,TRBJ1-2,TGCAGCGTTCCGACTGGACAGGTCTTTTATGGCTACACCTTC,CSVPTGQVFYGYTF
TRBV5-4,NA,TRBD1,TRBJ2-3,TGTGCCAGCAGAGGGACAGGGGGCACAGATACGCAGTATTTT,CASRGTGGTDTQYF
TRBV6-5,NA,NA,TRBJ1-2,TGTGCCAGCAGCGACCAATCCCACTATGGCTACACCTTC,CASSDQSHYGYTF
TRBV3-1/TRBV3-2,NA,TRBD2,TRBJ2-3,TGTGCCAGCAGCCGCGAGACTAGCGTCATTGCAGATACGCAGTATTTT,CASSRETSVIADTQYF
TRBV4-2,NA,NA,TRBJ1-6,TGTGCCAGCAGCCAAATCAGAGATTCACCCCTCCACTTT,CASSQIRDSPLHF
TRBV2,NA,NA,TRBJ1-5,TGTGCCAGCAGCCTGATCGACACTTCCAATCAGCCCCAGCATTTT,CASSLIDTSNQPQHF
TRBV18,NA,NA,TRBJ1-1,TGTGCCAGCTCACCACCTTTAGCCGACGGGGTCTTT,CASSPPLADGVF
TRBV5-1,NA,NA,TRBJ2-1,TGCGCCAGCAGCTTCGTTCAAGCAGGCGATGAGCAGTTCTTC,CASSFVQAGDEQFF
TRBV28,NA,TRBD1,TRBJ1-5,TGTGCCAGCAGCCTCGGACAGGTAGGATACCAGCCCCAGCATTTT,CASSLGQVGYQPQHF
TRBV11-3,NA,TRBD2,TRBJ2-1,TGTGCCAGCAGCTTAGATAGCGGGGGGGCCCGGGAGCAGTTCTTC,CASSLDSGGAREQFF
TRBV5-1,NA,NA,TRBJ2-2,TGCGCCAGCAGCTTGCCAGCTCAGAACACCGGGGAGCTGTTTTTT,CASSLPAQNTGELFF
TRBV6-1,NA,TRBD1,TRBJ2-2,TGTGCCAGCAGTGAAGAGGACAGGGCGGGAAGAAACACCGGGGAGCTGTTTTTT,CASSEEDRAGRNTGELFF
TRBV15,NA,NA,TRBJ2-2,TGTGCCACCAGGACGAAAGCAGCCTCCAGGGAGAACACCGGGGAGCTGTTTTTT,CATRTKAASRENTGELFF
TRBV27,NA,NA,TRBJ2-3,TGTGCCAGCAGTTTCTTAGGGGGGGCCGGAGATACGCAGTATTTT,CASSFLGGAGDTQYF
TRBV6-1,few,TRBD2,TRBJ2-3,TGTGCCAGCAGTGAGGGACTAGCGGGGCCAGATACGCAGTATTTT,CASSEGLAGPDTQYF
TRBV6-5,NA,TRBD1,TRBJ2-1,TGTGCCAGCACCAAAGACAGGGGCCCCCACAATGAGCAGTTCTTC,CASTKDRGPHNEQFF
TRBV3-1/TRBV3-2,NA,NA,TRBJ1-5,TGTGCCAGCAGCCAGGACGGGAAAAATCAGCCCCAGCATTTT,CASSQDGKNQPQHF
TRBV5-1,few,NA,TRBJ2-5,TGCGCCAGCAGCGCCGGACAAGGGAAAGAGACCCAGTACTTC,CASSAGQGKETQYF
TRBV4-1,NA,NA,TRBJ1-5,TGCGCCAGCAGCCCCGAGGGACGCCCTAGCAATCAGCCCCAGCATTTT,CASSPEGRPSNQPQHF